This T cell receptor (beta chain) appears in the sequencing data of a study of blood T cell repertoires in COVID-19. Background on the study: There were acute and convalescent COVID-19 samples, and they came from the United States, Italy and Spain. PBMCs, B-cell-depleted T cells, or T cells were the source of the cDNA or gDNA that made up the material.

This clone was observed a handful of times. Authors' data handling: Estimates of nucleated cell counts were drawn from the amplification of reference gene primers. The method was immunoSEQ multiplex PCR; TCRdb's version includes in-frame clones alone and lacks a portion of them. V and J calls and clone size are given by that table; D and trimming were obtained from the DNA. In the table there are about 43,000 clones, about nine tenths of which are singletons. This CDR3 is built from 15 residues. Germline CDR1 is MDHEN and CDR2 is SYDVKM. Losses at the gene ends were 5 bases for V and 4 bases for J; bases not matched to a gene: 9.

This receptor was obtained from a woman at least 80 years old with active COVID-19. The chain has TRBV28 and TRBJ1-2, with 8 positions matching TRBD1. Material for sequencing was peripheral blood. CDR3 protein: CASSTPGQGTYGYTF. As DNA, the CDR3 is TGTGCCAGCAGTACCCCTGGACAGGGAACCTATGGCTACACCTTC.